Listed below are T cell receptor beta chains from one sample, sequenced in a study of blood T cell repertoires in COVID-19. Measured with immunoSEQ multiplex PCR; TCRdb has only the in-frame clones, and not every one. The repertoire consists of some 200,000 clones, with about 90% occurring once and the leading ten covering roughly 2.4%. Sequencing was carried out using peripheral blood. The receptor source for this set is a woman in her 50s with acute or convalescent COVID-19. Both conserved end residues are part of each CDR3. Fields, in order: CDR3 DNA, CDR3 protein, V gene, J gene, D gene, clone size. D genes are given only for firm matches. A row's size may be missing; if present it is once, few, many or a size class.

CDR3 DNA: TGTGCCAGCAGTGTCGTTCCCCTCCAAGCTTTCTTT; CDR3 protein: CASSVVPLQAFF; V gene: TRBV2; J gene: TRBJ1-1; D gene: -; clone size: once
CDR3 DNA: TGTGCCAGCAGCTCCATAGGACAGGGTACCTCTGAAGCTTTCTTT; CDR3 protein: CASSSIGQGTSEAFF; V gene: TRBV11-2; J gene: TRBJ1-1; D gene: TRBD1; clone size: -
CDR3 DNA: TGTGCCAGTAGTAGACTAGCGGGAGGACCTTATAACACCGGGGAGCTGTTTTTT; CDR3 protein: CASSRLAGGPYNTGELFF; V gene: TRBV19; J gene: TRBJ2-2; D gene: TRBD2; clone size: -
CDR3 DNA: TGTGCCACCAGCCCGAGGAGAGGAACTGGGGCCAACGTCCTGACTTTC; CDR3 protein: CATSPRRGTGANVLTF; V gene: TRBV15; J gene: TRBJ2-6; D gene: -; clone size: once
CDR3 DNA: TGTGCCAGCAGTGAGGACAGGGGGAGTACTGAAGCTTTCTTT; CDR3 protein: CASSEDRGSTEAFF; V gene: TRBV2; J gene: TRBJ1-1; D gene: TRBD1; clone size: -
CDR3 DNA: TGTGCCAGCAGTCCCTTTTCCTCTGGGGCCAACGTCCTGACTTTC; CDR3 protein: CASSPFSSGANVLTF; V gene: TRBV7-2; J gene: TRBJ2-6; D gene: -; clone size: -
CDR3 DNA: TGTGCCAGCAGCTTAGTGTCAACAAATTCACCCCTCCACTTT; CDR3 protein: CASSLVSTNSPLHF; V gene: TRBV7-2; J gene: TRBJ1-6; D gene: -; clone size: -
CDR3 DNA: TGTGCCAGCAGCTTTGGGACAGCTCTCTCTGGGGCCAACGTCCTGACTTTC; CDR3 protein: CASSFGTALSGANVLTF; V gene: TRBV7-2; J gene: TRBJ2-6; D gene: TRBD1; clone size: few
CDR3 DNA: TGTGCCAGCTCACCACTTCCCTTCACTGAAGCTTTCTTT; CDR3 protein: CASSPLPFTEAFF; V gene: TRBV18; J gene: TRBJ1-1; D gene: -; clone size: -
CDR3 DNA: TGTGCCAGCAGCCAAGGGGCCCCGCAGTACTTC; CDR3 protein: CASSQGAPQYF; V gene: TRBV14; J gene: TRBJ2-7; D gene: -; clone size: -
CDR3 DNA: TGTGCCAGCAGCGTTGGCGGGGGAACCGGGGAGCTGTTTTTT; CDR3 protein: CASSVGGGTGELFF; V gene: TRBV9; J gene: TRBJ2-2; D gene: TRBD2; clone size: once
CDR3 DNA: TGTGCCAGCAGCCGCCTAGACAGGGTGGAAAAACTGTTTTTT; CDR3 protein: CASSRLDRVEKLFF; V gene: TRBV28; J gene: TRBJ1-4; D gene: TRBD1; clone size: -
CDR3 DNA: TGTGCCATCAGTGAGCGAAGGACTAGCGGTTTCCCAGATACGCAGTATTTT; CDR3 protein: CAISERRTSGFPDTQYF; V gene: TRBV10-3; J gene: TRBJ2-3; D gene: TRBD2; clone size: -
CDR3 DNA: TGTGCCAGCAGTCTAGGGGCAGGCCCCTATGGCTACACCTTC; CDR3 protein: CASSLGAGPYGYTF; V gene: TRBV7-2; J gene: TRBJ1-2; D gene: -; clone size: -
CDR3 DNA: TGTGCCAGCAGTGAAGGCGAGGGGGCTAACTATGGCTACACCTTC; CDR3 protein: CASSEGEGANYGYTF; V gene: TRBV6-1; J gene: TRBJ1-2; D gene: -; clone size: -
CDR3 DNA: TGTGCCAGCAGCTTTCGGGGGGATCAAGAGACCCAGTACTTC; CDR3 protein: CASSFRGDQETQYF; V gene: TRBV7-2; J gene: TRBJ2-5; D gene: TRBD2; clone size: once
CDR3 DNA: TGTGCCACCAGTGATCCCCTAGCGGGAGTAGACAATGAGCAGTTCTTC; CDR3 protein: CATSDPLAGVDNEQFF; V gene: TRBV24-1; J gene: TRBJ2-1; D gene: TRBD2; clone size: once
CDR3 DNA: TGTGCCAGCAGCTTGCTTCCAGATACGCAGTATTTT; CDR3 protein: CASSLLPDTQYF; V gene: TRBV5-6; J gene: TRBJ2-3; D gene: -; clone size: -
CDR3 DNA: TGTGCCAGCAGTCCCCGACAGGGGAAAGGCACTGAAGCTTTCTTT; CDR3 protein: CASSPRQGKGTEAFF; V gene: TRBV6-1; J gene: TRBJ1-1; D gene: TRBD1; clone size: -
CDR3 DNA: TGCAGTGCTAGTATCGGGGATACGCAGTATTTT; CDR3 protein: CSASIGDTQYF; V gene: TRBV20-1; J gene: TRBJ2-3; D gene: -; clone size: -
CDR3 DNA: TGCGCCAGCAGCCAAGATTGGGCCAGACCGCTTAACAATCAGCCCCAGCATTTT; CDR3 protein: CASSQDWARPLNNQPQHF; V gene: TRBV4-3; J gene: TRBJ1-5; D gene: -; clone size: -
CDR3 DNA: TGTGCCAGTAGTACCTCCGGGACATCTAACACTGAAGCTTTCTTT; CDR3 protein: CASSTSGTSNTEAFF; V gene: TRBV19; J gene: TRBJ1-1; D gene: -; clone size: -
CDR3 DNA: TGTGCCAGCAGCTTTCGGGACAGGGATAACTATGGCTACACCTTC; CDR3 protein: CASSFRDRDNYGYTF; V gene: TRBV5-4; J gene: TRBJ1-2; D gene: TRBD1; clone size: -
CDR3 DNA: TGTGCCAGCAGCTTTAAACCCCAGGGATGGGACACCATATATTTT; CDR3 protein: CASSFKPQGWDTIYF; V gene: TRBV13; J gene: TRBJ1-3; D gene: -; clone size: -
CDR3 DNA: TGTGCCAGCAGTTACGATGTAGGGGCGGAGGGGGCCAACGTCCTGACTTTC; CDR3 protein: CASSYDVGAEGANVLTF; V gene: TRBV6-2/TRBV6-3; J gene: TRBJ2-6; D gene: -; clone size: -
CDR3 DNA: TGTGCCAGCAGCTTGGCAGTCCCAGAAAAACTGTTTTTT; CDR3 protein: CASSLAVPEKLFF; V gene: TRBV5-4; J gene: TRBJ1-4; D gene: -; clone size: -
CDR3 DNA: TGTGCCAGCAGCCGGACAGGGGAAAACATTCAGTACTTC; CDR3 protein: CASSRTGENIQYF; V gene: TRBV5-6; J gene: TRBJ2-4; D gene: TRBD1; clone size: -
CDR3 DNA: TGTGCCAGCAGCTTAGAACCAGGTCTCCCCCTCCACTTT; CDR3 protein: CASSLEPGLPLHF; V gene: TRBV7-2; J gene: TRBJ1-6; D gene: -; clone size: -
CDR3 DNA: TGTGCCAGCGGGAGGGGGACTGGAAACACCATATATTTT; CDR3 protein: CASGRGTGNTIYF; V gene: TRBV9; J gene: TRBJ1-3; D gene: -; clone size: once
CDR3 DNA: TGTGCCAGCAGTTATTATCGGAGGGGAAGCTCCTACGAGCAGTACTTC; CDR3 protein: CASSYYRRGSSYEQYF; V gene: TRBV6-9; J gene: TRBJ2-7; D gene: -; clone size: once
CDR3 DNA: TGTGCCTGGACGGGGTGGGGATCCACTGAAGCTTTCTTT; CDR3 protein: CAWTGWGSTEAFF; V gene: TRBV30; J gene: TRBJ1-1; D gene: -; clone size: -
CDR3 DNA: TGTGCCAGCAGTTACGGGGGACAGGGAGGACTAGCGGGTCCACTCGACGAGCAGTACTTC; CDR3 protein: CASSYGGQGGLAGPLDEQYF; V gene: TRBV6-2/TRBV6-3; J gene: TRBJ2-7; D gene: TRBD2; clone size: -
CDR3 DNA: TGTGCCAGCAGTTTGGGAGCTGGAAACACCATATATTTT; CDR3 protein: CASSLGAGNTIYF; V gene: TRBV6-5; J gene: TRBJ1-3; D gene: -; clone size: few
CDR3 DNA: TGCGCCAGCAGCCCGGAACTACAGGGAGTTGAAGCTTTCTTT; CDR3 protein: CASSPELQGVEAFF; V gene: TRBV5-1; J gene: TRBJ1-1; D gene: -; clone size: -
CDR3 DNA: TGTGCCAGTAGCCCGAGCGGCGGGACCTTCTACGAGCAGTACTTC; CDR3 protein: CASSPSGGTFYEQYF; V gene: TRBV19; J gene: TRBJ2-7; D gene: -; clone size: -
CDR3 DNA: TGTGCCAGCAGTACGGGACTCAACACCGGGGAGCTGTTTTTT; CDR3 protein: CASSTGLNTGELFF; V gene: TRBV27; J gene: TRBJ2-2; D gene: -; clone size: -
CDR3 DNA: TGTGCCATCCAGCGGGGGGCGAACACCGGGGAGCTGTTTTTT; CDR3 protein: CAIQRGANTGELFF; V gene: TRBV10-3; J gene: TRBJ2-2; D gene: TRBD2; clone size: -
CDR3 DNA: TGCGCCAGCAGTCAAAGAGTAGCGGGGGGCACCGAGCAGTACTTC; CDR3 protein: CASSQRVAGGTEQYF; V gene: TRBV23-1; J gene: TRBJ2-7; D gene: TRBD2; clone size: -